Below are 24 T cell receptor beta chains sequenced from a single sample in a study of T cell repertoires in cytomegalovirus infection. TCRdb used MiXCR to reprocess the reads, holding one entry per CDR3 protein. This table has 500,000 to 600,000 distinct CDR3 sequences, more than 15% appearing once. The sample consisted of CD8+ T cells from PBMCs. All receptors come from a human donor in good health (CMV status not recorded). Some clones in this sample may be carry-over from other donors' samples.

On this clonotype: This may come from a read error, since a much larger clone is one base off. No conserved phenylalanine or tryptophan is present at the end of the CDR3, so a read error is the likely explanation. This chain joins TRBV11-2 and TRBJ2-5; D may match TRBD1 or TRBD2 (6 bases each). In germline, CDR1 is SGHAT, CDR2 FQNNGV. This CDR3 is 14 amino acids long. V lost 6 bases to trimming and J lost 3 bases, with 14 bases between them. CDR3 protein: CASRSKGGKETQYL. CDR3 coding DNA: TGTGCCAGCAGAAGTAAGGGGGGAAAAGAGACCCAGTACTTA.

This clonotype has at least ten counts. CDR3 amino acids: CASSFLGRGGRTGELFF. The DNA for the CDR3 is TGTGCCAGCAGCTTCCTGGGGCGGGGGGGCCGGACCGGGGAGCTGTTTTTT. The chain links TRBV7-9 to TRBJ2-2; 9 bases are shared with TRBD2. Germline CDR1 and CDR2: SEHNR and FQNEAQ (reference sequence). J lost 5 bases, V lost 3 bases, and 10 bases had no gene match. The CDR3 extends over 17 amino acids.

This clonotype was seen a handful of times. The rearrangement uses TRBV29-1 and TRBJ1-2; D not resolved. The CDR3 sequence is 16 residues long. Germline V gives CDR1 SQVTM, CDR2 ANQGSEA. V lost 3 bases and J 0 bases, leaving 17 bases between the germline ends. The CDR3 reads CSVDVITLETNYGYTF. The CDR3 nucleotides are TGCAGCGTTGATGTTATAACACTGGAAACTAACTATGGCTACACCTTC.

This clonotype was picked up many times. The chain recombines TRBV10-3 with TRBJ2-3, with 7 bases lining up with TRBD2. J gave up 4 bases and V 0 bases, and 10 bases lay outside the gene matches. This CDR3 spans 17 amino acids. CDR1 is ENHRY, CDR2 SYGVKD, per germline. The CDR3 DNA is TGTGCCATCAGTGAGTCGAATTGGGGGAGGGCCCCAGATACGCAGTATTTT. This gives the protein CAISESNWGRAPDTQYF.

As regards this clonotype: A read error may be the cause here, since a much bigger clone is one base away. V gene TRBV27 combines with J gene TRBJ1-5; a possible D gene is TRBD1 (5 bases). Germline loops: CDR1 MNHEY, CDR2 SMNVEV (reference sequence). The CDR3 has 16 residues. Trimming cost V 6 bases and J 2 bases, with 17 bases left between them. DNA for the CDR3: TGTGCCAGCAGCCCCCGGGGGAAGGGAGGCAATCAGCCCCAGCATTTT. The encoded protein is CASSPRGKGGNQPQHF.

The sample holds many counts of this clonotype. V is TRBV7-9 and J is TRBJ2-7, with D perhaps matching TRBD1 (6 bases). V was pared by 5 bases and J by 2 bases, with 19 bases between. Germline CDR1 is SEHNR and CDR2 is FQNEAQ (reference sequence). The CDR3 is 16 residues long. CDR3 protein: CASSPKGAGAAYEQYF. CDR3 DNA sequence: TGTGCCAGCAGCCCCAAAGGGGCAGGGGCGGCCTACGAGCAGTACTTC. Combining the CDR3 with reference TRBV7-9 and TRBJ2-7 gives the whole variable domain DTGVSQNPRHKITKRGQNVTFRCDPISEHNRLYWYRQTLGQGPEFLTYFQNEAQLEKSRLLSDRFSAERPKGSFSTLEIQRTEQGDSAMYLCASSPKGAGAAYEQYFGPGTRLTVT.

This clonotype was detected ten times or more. The chain's CDR3 is CASSLGEHNEQFF. The DNA of the CDR3 is TGTGCCAGCAGTTTAGGGGAACACAATGAGCAGTTCTTC. The chain joins TRBV12-3 or TRBV12-4 to TRBJ2-1; D is unresolved. Trimming pared 1 base from V and 5 bases from J, leaving 6 bases between. The CDR3 sequence is 13 residues long.

The rearrangement uses TRBV18 and TRBJ1-2, with D possibly being TRBD1 (5 bases). Germline values: CDR1 KGHSH, CDR2 LQKENI. This CDR3 is built from 19 residues. V gave up 5 bases and J gave up 6 bases, with 31 bases separating them. The CDR3 DNA reads as TGTGCCAGCTCAAGGCAAGGGTTGATCGTGAAGGGGCGATGGGATGGCTACACCTTC. It codes for CASSRQGLIVKGRWDGYTF.

The V gene is TRBV6-5, the J gene TRBJ1-2, with a weak D call TRBD1 (5 bases). The CDR3 is 16 amino acids. The V and J ends lost 0 bases and 3 bases respectively, with 14 bases between them. Germline V gives CDR1 MNHEY, CDR2 SVGAGI. CDR3 residues: CASSYSREGSDYGYTF. DNA for the CDR3: TGTGCCAGCAGTTACTCCAGGGAGGGCTCCGACTATGGCTACACCTTC.

The chain couples TRBV7-9 to TRBJ1-1; D not resolved. This CDR3 region has 13 residues. Germline V lookup: CDR1 SEHNR, CDR2 FQNEAQ (reference sequence). Trimming pared 5 bases from V and 5 bases from J, leaving 12 bases between. The chain's CDR3 is CASSPHGGTEAFF. DNA of the CDR3: TGTGCCAGCAGCCCACACGGAGGGACTGAAGCTTTCTTT. Variable domain in full (rest from reference TRBV7-9 and TRBJ1-1): DTGVSQNPRHKITKRGQNVTFRCDPISEHNRLYWYRQTLGQGPEFLTYFQNEAQLEKSRLLSDRFSAERPKGSFSTLEIQRTEQGDSAMYLCASSPHGGTEAFFGQGTRLTVV.

Concerning this clonotype: A much bigger clone sits one base away, suggesting this may be a read error. V usage is TRBV7-6 and J usage is TRBJ2-7, with D possibly TRBD2 on 5 matching bases. Germline V lookup: CDR1 SGHVS, CDR2 FNYEAQ. The CDR3 runs to 14 residues. CDR3 sequence (DNA): TGTGGCAGCAGCTTAGACATCGGGGTGGGCGAGCAGTACTTC. This sequence encodes CGSSLDIGVGEQYF. Combining the CDR3 with reference TRBV7-6 and TRBJ2-7 gives the whole variable domain GAGVSQSPRYKVTKRGQDVALRCDPISGHVSLYWYRQALGQGPEFLTYFNYEAQQDKSGLPNDRFSAERPEGSISTLTIQRTEQRDSAMYRCGSSLDIGVGEQYFGPGTRLTVT.

This clonotype has more than one count but fewer than ten. This chain uses TRBV5-1 with TRBJ2-1; the D call may be TRBD1 or TRBD2 (6 bases each). Germline V gene data show CDR1 as SGHRS and CDR2 as YFSETQ. This CDR3 region has 12 residues. Trimming pared 6 bases from V and 8 bases from J, leaving 12 bases between. CDR3 protein: CASKLRGDEQFF. The CDR3 DNA sequence: TGCGCCAGCAAGCTTAGGGGGGATGAGCAGTTCTTC. Combining the CDR3 with reference TRBV5-1 and TRBJ2-1 gives the whole variable domain KAGVTQTPRYLIKTRGQQVTLSCSPISGHRSVSWYQQTPGQGLQFLFEYFSETQRNKGNFPGRFSGRQFSNSRSEMNVSTLELGDSALYLCASKLRGDEQFFGPGTRLTVL.

The V gene is TRBV6-1, the J gene TRBJ1-6, with no clear D. Trimming took off 6 bases at V and 6 bases at J, with 15 bases between the two ends. The CDR3 is 15 residues long. Germline V gene lookup returns CDR1 MNHNS and CDR2 SASEGT. CDR3 region: CASRLYSEGNSPLHF. The CDR3 nucleotides read TGTGCCAGCAGGCTGTACAGCGAGGGTAATTCACCCCTCCACTTT.

The chain recombines TRBV29-1 with TRBJ1-2; D unclear. This CDR3 region has 12 residues. V was pared by 2 bases and J by 7 bases, with 11 bases between. Germline lookup yields CDR1 SQVTM and CDR2 ANQGSEA. CDR3 bases: TGCAGCGTTGAAACCCGAACGCCTGGCTACACCTTC. It translates to CSVETRTPGYTF.

The V and J genes are TRBV27 and TRBJ1-4; D is perhaps TRBD1 (6 bases). Germline V gene lookup returns CDR1 MNHEY and CDR2 SMNVEV (reference sequence). The germline V and J ends were trimmed by 5 bases and 10 bases, with 17 bases remaining between them. The length of the CDR3 is 14 residues. The CDR3 DNA is TGTGCCAGCAGTGCGGAAACAGGGATGGTAAAACTGTTTTTT. It specifies CASSAETGMVKLFF.

This clonotype occurred a few times. The rearrangement links TRBV20-1 to TRBJ2-5; 8 nucleotides agree with TRBD2. Germline-derived CDR1 and CDR2 are DFQATT and SNEGSKA (reference sequence). V was clipped by 2 bases and J by 5 bases; unmatched bases: 7. The CDR3 covers 14 residues. CDR3 DNA sequence: TGCAGTGCTAGATTGAGCGGGAGTTGGGAGACCCAGTACTTC. Translating it yields CSARLSGSWETQYF.

The V call is TRBV27, the J call TRBJ2-2, with 7 bases matching TRBD2. This CDR3 has 15 residues. CDR1 is MNHEY and CDR2 is SMNVEV in the germline V gene (reference sequence). V was clipped by 2 bases and J by 4 bases; unmatched bases: 4. The CDR3 loop reads CASSLAGVGTGELFF. CDR3 nucleotide sequence: TGTGCCAGCAGTTTAGCGGGAGTCGGCACCGGGGAGCTGTTTTTT.

The gene calls are TRBV14 and TRBJ2-5, with D possibly called TRBD1 or TRBD2 (6 bases each). The V gene lost 0 bases and the J gene lost 2 bases, with 10 bases spanning the gap. The germline V gene has CDR1 SGHDN and CDR2 FVKESK. The CDR3 totals 15 residues. The CDR3 DNA is TGTGCCAGCAGCCAAGAAGGGGGAGGACAAGAGACCCAGTACTTC. Its protein product is CASSQEGGGQETQYF.

This clonotype was counted only a few times. V gene TRBV14 combines with J gene TRBJ2-1, with 8 bases matching TRBD2. The CDR3 is 15 residues long. The trim removed 2 bases at V and 7 bases at J, leaving 7 bases unmatched. Germline V lookup: CDR1 SGHDN, CDR2 FVKESK. Written as DNA, the CDR3 is TGTGCCAGCAGCCAACGGGGGGGGCCCGAGAATGAGCAGTTCTTC. This encodes CASSQRGGPENEQFF.

This clonotype was counted between two and nine times. The V gene is TRBV27, the J gene TRBJ2-1; TRBD2 is a possible D gene (6 bases). V was pared by 0 bases and J by 10 bases, with 10 bases between. The germline V gene encodes CDR1 MNHEY and CDR2 SMNVEV (reference sequence). The CDR3 totals 13 residues. CDR3 in amino acids: CASSLSVAGEQFF. CDR3 DNA sequence: TGTGCCAGCAGTTTATCGGTCGCGGGGGAGCAGTTCTTC.

The table lists this clonotype with many counts. The chain is built from TRBV7-6 and TRBJ1-4; D ambiguous. The V and J ends lost 2 bases and 4 bases respectively, with 14 bases between them. The CDR3 covers 16 residues. Germline CDR1 is SGHVS and CDR2 is FNYEAQ. In DNA form, the CDR3 reads TGTGCCAGCAGCTTATTATCGACTGTTATTAATGAAAAACTGTTTTTT. Residues: CASSLLSTVINEKLFF.

This chain links TRBV10-3 with TRBJ2-7, with a possible D match to TRBD1 (6 bases). CDR1 is ENHRY, CDR2 SYGVKD, per germline. This CDR3 spans 14 amino acids. V shed 3 bases and J shed 2 bases, with 11 bases lying between them. The CDR3: CAISERDRPYEQYF. CDR3 sequence (DNA): TGTGCCATCAGTGAAAGAGACAGGCCCTACGAGCAGTACTTC.

This clonotype appeared a few times. The chain couples TRBV24-1 to TRBJ2-3, with 11 bases that match TRBD1. CDR1 and CDR2 (germline): KGHDR, SFDVKD. This CDR3 has 14 amino acids. J was trimmed by 9 bases and V by 5 bases; bases with no gene match: 6. CDR3: CATSAGQGAVTQYF. The CDR3 region has the DNA TGTGCCACCAGTGCCGGACAGGGGGCAGTGACGCAGTATTTT.

At least ten counts were recorded for this clonotype. The chain employs TRBV6-6 and TRBJ2-7; TRBD2 might be the D (5 bases). The V and J ends lost 7 bases and 4 bases respectively, with 8 bases between them. From germline, CDR1 is MNHNY and CDR2 SVGAGI (reference sequence). The CDR3 covers 11 residues. The CDR3 nucleotides read TGTGCCAGCACCGGAGGTTACGAGCAGTACTTC. Its protein product is CASTGGYEQYF.